This TCR beta chain was identified in a study of T-cell reconstitution after alpha-beta-depleted transplantation in children (dated by TCRdb to the mid-2010s). Regarding the complete study: Using TCR repertoire profiling, the study followed T-cell immune reconstitution in a quantitative way in children after TCRalphabeta/CD19-depleted allogeneic hematopoietic cell transplantation. The research as a whole found: Hyperexpanded clone frequencies declined over subsequent months; after one year, T-cell counts and TCRbeta diversity were mostly attributed to newly produced T cells. In some patients, the high TCRbeta diversity seen at day 60 was put down to recipient T cells and intrathymic progenitors that had survived conditioning. The apparently early alphabetaT-cell count recovery about two months after transplant was reportedly dependent on only several hundred rapidly expanded clones derived from non-depleted graft cells.

The library was obtained by PCR. TCRdb records Illumina HiSeq 2500 as the sequencer. TCR libraries were prepared with molecular barcoding, using unique molecular identifiers to normalize TCRbeta repertoire quantification. The public reads were quality trimmed at Q25 with fastp and then assembled into clones with MiXCR by TCRdb, keeping productive beta chains. Each entry merges the rows of one CDR3 protein and shows their most common DNA and genes. This sample has tens of thousands of distinct CDR3 sequences in its table, and around 5.9% of those were observed once. Clones ranked in the top ten supply about 30% of the sample. V is cut back by 3 bases and J by 5 bases, with 8 bases in the junction unmatched. Taken from the germline V gene, the CDR1 and CDR2 loops are SGHVS and FNYEAQ. The CDR3 sequence holds 16 residues, the cysteine and phenylalanine included. Left in the record is the CDR3 DNA by itself, 48 bases read in frame from the first base.

This clonotype was detected many times. The specificity of this receptor is unknown. No much larger clone is present one base from it, and per-base qualities are unavailable. According to the study, the label for this sample's time point signals: day 60 (about 2 months) after transplantation. Interpreted using the paper, the treatment or condition label stands for: allogeneic hematopoietic cell transplantation with graft depleted of TCRalphabeta T cells and CD19 B cells. The transplant recipients were children given TCRalphabeta/CD19-depleted allogeneic hematopoietic cell grafts. The source was PBMCs, mostly from graft donor cells, collected 60 days after TCRalphabeta/CD19-depleted stem cell transplant. This sequence uses TRBV7-6 and TRBJ2-5, and TRBD1 aligns with 11 junction nucleotides. The receptor was isolated from a female patient younger than 10 who had a stem cell transplant for aplastic anemia, so the T cells may come from the graft donor. The CDR3 sequence is CASSFAGQGAKETQYF. The base sequence is TGTGCCAGCAGCTTCGCTGGACAGGGGGCGAAGGAGACCCAGTACTTC.